Presented here are 23 T cell receptor beta chains from one specimen sequenced in a study of cytomegalovirus exposure and HLA in healthy donors. This PCR relied on a set of 60 Vbeta primers and 13 Jbeta primers. The assay was immunoSEQ multiplex PCR, and TCRdb's table has in-frame clones only and misses some. The sample includes some 120,000 clones, 65% to 80% of them seen just once. What was sequenced was PBMCs. The receptors stem from a woman aged 40 to 50 in good health and CMV-seropositive.

This chain uses TRBV5-1 with TRBJ1-1; TRBD1 agrees at 7 bases. V was clipped by 4 bases and J by 7 bases; unmatched bases: 10. The CDR3 has 14 residues. In germline, CDR1 is SGHRS, CDR2 YFSETQ. DNA for the CDR3: TGCGCCAGCAGCATCCGGGACAGTTCTGTTGAAGCTTTCTTT. Its protein is CASSIRDSSVEAFF.

This clone appeared a few times. The chain has TRBV7-3 and TRBJ1-2; D is perhaps TRBD1 (6 bases). V lost 5 bases, J lost 6 bases, and 13 bases lay in between. The V gene's germline CDR1 is SGHTA and CDR2 FQGTGA. This CDR3 region has 13 residues. The CDR3 region is CASSPMDSHGYTF. The DNA for the CDR3 is TGTGCCAGCAGCCCGATGGACAGTCATGGCTACACCTTC.

V and J are TRBV19 and TRBJ2-2, with TRBD1 as a possible D gene (7 bases). This CDR3 is 14 amino acids long. Germline CDR1 is LNHDA and CDR2 is SQIVND (reference sequence). The germline V and J ends were trimmed by 5 bases and 4 bases, with 11 bases remaining between them. In nucleotides, the CDR3 is TGTGCCAGTAGTGGGGGGACAGCCACCGGGGAGCTGTTTTTT. Protein: CASSGGTATGELFF.

This clone has a single count. The rearrangement links TRBV13 to TRBJ2-1, with D perhaps matching TRBD2 (5 bases). The CDR3 contains 14 residues. V was cut by 0 bases and J by 9 bases, with 12 bases left in between. Germline V lookup: CDR1 PRHDT, CDR2 FYEKMQ (reference sequence). The CDR3 sequence: CASSLGTPAGEQFF. CDR3 coding DNA: TGTGCCAGCAGCTTAGGGACCCCTGCGGGTGAGCAGTTCTTC.

This sequence joins TRBV30 and TRBJ1-2, with a possible D match to TRBD1 (6 bases). This CDR3 spans 11 amino acids. Trimming took 2 bases from V and 6 from J, leaving 7 bases between them. The germline gives CDR1 GTSNPN, CDR2 SVGIG (reference sequence). In DNA, the CDR3 is TGTGCCTGGAGTTCAGGGGATGGCTACACCTTC. It translates to CAWSSGDGYTF.

This chain links TRBV28 with TRBJ1-2; 9 nucleotides match TRBD1. The CDR3 consists of 15 residues. V shed 4 bases and J 3 bases; nucleotides not matched to a gene: 6. Germline CDR1 is MDHEN and CDR2 is SYDVKM. The CDR3 nucleotides read TGTGCCAGCAGTTACGTACAGGGGGCCTACTATGGCTACACCTTC. Translating gives CASSYVQGAYYGYTF.

The V gene is TRBV9, the J gene TRBJ2-3; weak D call: TRBD2 (6 bases). This CDR3 region has 12 residues. V dropped 4 bases and J dropped 6 bases, with 9 bases sitting between them. Germline CDR1 is SGDLS and CDR2 is YYNGEE. This CDR3 is CASSTSGDTQYF. The CDR3 DNA reads TGTGCCAGCAGCACGAGCGGGGATACGCAGTATTTT.

In its sample, this clone was seen once. The chain combines TRBV2 with TRBJ2-2, with 7 bases matching TRBD1. J gave up 4 bases and V 1 base, and 6 bases lay outside the gene matches. This CDR3 spans 16 amino acids. Per germline, CDR1 SNHLY and CDR2 FYNNEI. The DNA for the CDR3 is TGTGCCAGCAGTGAAGTAACCGACAGGGTCACCGGGGAGCTGTTTTTT. This gives the protein CASSEVTDRVTGELFF.

The V and J genes are TRBV7-2 and TRBJ2-7; TRBD1 aligns across 7 bases. Germline CDR1 is SGHTA and CDR2 is FQGNSA. CDR3 length equals 14 residues. V lost 4 bases, J lost 1 base, and 4 bases stayed unmatched. Here the CDR3 reads CASSSRQGSYEQYF. DNA of the CDR3: TGTGCCAGCAGCTCACGACAGGGATCCTACGAGCAGTACTTC. Drawing the rest from reference TRBV7-2 and TRBJ2-7, the complete variable domain is GAGVSQSPSNKVTEKGKDVELRCDPISGHTALYWYRQSLGQGLEFLIYFQGNSAPDKSGLPSDRFSAERTGGSVSTLTIQRTQQEDSAVYLCASSSRQGSYEQYFGPGTRLTVT.

This chain uses TRBV5-6 with TRBJ2-2; D might be TRBD1 (5 bases). The germline V gene encodes CDR1 SGHDT and CDR2 YYEEEE. V was clipped by 5 bases and J by 0 bases, with 11 bases between them. The CDR3 totals 15 residues. CDR3 amino acids: CASRLGQTNTGELFF. The CDR3 DNA follows: TGTGCCAGCAGGCTGGGGCAAACGAACACCGGGGAGCTGTTTTTT.

This clone has only a few counts. The chain uses TRBV7-8 and TRBJ1-1; D unclear. The V end was cut by 0 bases, the J end by 2 bases, with 10 bases between. The CDR3 has 15 residues. Germline CDR1 is SGHVS and CDR2 is FQNEAQ. The CDR3 DNA reads as TGTGCCAGCAGCTTAGCCCTACAGACCAACACTGAAGCTTTCTTT. It codes for CASSLALQTNTEAFF.

The chain is built from TRBV4-2 and TRBJ2-5; 15 bases map to TRBD2. The CDR3 spans 19 residues. The germline V gene has CDR1 LGHNA and CDR2 YNFKEQ. The junction had 13 bases not matched to a gene; V was cut back by 4 bases and J by 4 bases. CDR3: CASSLTTVRTSGRGETQYF. Written as DNA, the CDR3 is TGTGCCAGCAGCCTAACGACGGTTAGGACTAGCGGGAGGGGAGAGACCCAGTACTTC.

For this clone: A junction end diverges from the germline sequence, so it may reflect a read error. V usage is TRBV7-7 and J usage is TRBJ2-3, with TRBD2 matching 8 bases. Germline V gene data show CDR1 as SSHAT and CDR2 as FNYEAQ (reference sequence). The CDR3 is made up of 14 amino acids. CDR3 sequence reads: CASSLGLAGDTQYF. In DNA, the CDR3 is TGTGCTAGCAGCTTAGGTCTAGCGGGAGATACGCAGTATTTT.

In this sample, this clone turned up a few times. The rearrangement uses TRBV5-1 and TRBJ2-5; possibly TRBD2 for D (5 bases). The CDR3 totals 15 residues. The V end was cut by 3 bases, the J end by 2 bases, with 14 bases between. The germline V gene has CDR1 SGHRS and CDR2 YFSETQ. DNA of the CDR3: TGCGCCAGCAGCTCGGGGATGGGAATACAAGAGACCCAGTACTTC. This sequence encodes CASSSGMGIQETQYF.

This clone has just one count. V gene TRBV7-9 combines with J gene TRBJ1-6, with D perhaps TRBD1 (5 bases). Between the trimmed V and J ends, which lost 5 bases and 6 bases, there was a span of 14 bases. CDR3 length equals 15 residues. Germline lookup yields CDR1 SEHNR and CDR2 FQNEAQ (reference sequence). The CDR3 spells CASSPGSGGNSPLHF. As DNA, the CDR3 is TGTGCCAGCAGCCCCGGGTCGGGGGGTAATTCACCCCTCCACTTT.

In nucleotides, the CDR3 is TGTGCCAGCAGTCCGGGGGAAGGGCGGTGGACTGAAGCTTTCTTT. Protein sequence: CASSPGEGRWTEAFF. The gene calls are TRBV28 and TRBJ1-1; a weak D match, TRBD1 (5 bases). The germline V gene has CDR1 MDHEN and CDR2 SYDVKM. CDR3 length: 15 residues. Trimming cost V 5 bases and J 5 bases, with 18 bases left between them.

V usage is TRBV4-3 and J usage is TRBJ2-5; 8 nucleotides agree with TRBD2. Germline V gene data show CDR1 as LGHNA and CDR2 as YSLEER. The junction had 7 bases not matched to a gene; V was cut back by 2 bases and J by 5 bases. The CDR3 extends over 15 amino acids. The CDR3 loop is CASSQSRGLGETQYF. The CDR3, as DNA: TGCGCCAGCAGCCAATCGAGGGGACTAGGGGAGACCCAGTACTTC.

The genes are TRBV11-2 and TRBJ2-6, with 8 bases matching TRBD1. Germline trimming cut 5 bases from V and 1 base from J; bases unmatched to any gene: 10. The CDR3 consists of 18 residues. Germline V gene sequence: CDR1 SGHAT, CDR2 FQNNGV. CDR3 bases: TGTGCCAGCAGCGGGATTGGGACAGGCCAATCTGGGGCCAACGTCCTGACTTTC. It is translated as CASSGIGTGQSGANVLTF.

This chain joins TRBV6-5 and TRBJ1-1, with D possibly being TRBD1 (6 bases). Trimming took 4 bases from V and 7 from J, leaving 13 bases between them. This CDR3 spans 13 amino acids. Germline CDR1 is MNHEY and CDR2 is SVGAGI. The CDR3 here is CASSSPDSYEAFF. Written as DNA, the CDR3 is TGTGCCAGCAGTTCCCCGGACAGCTATGAAGCTTTCTTT.

The V gene is TRBV7-2, the J gene TRBJ2-3; 7 bases agree with TRBD1. The trim removed 5 bases at V and 2 bases at J, leaving 13 bases unmatched. The CDR3 loop spans 17 amino acids. Germline V gene sequence: CDR1 SGHTA, CDR2 FQGNSA. CDR3 DNA: TGTGCCAGCAGCGCGACAGGAGTAGGGGGCCCCACAGATACGCAGTATTTT. Translation: CASSATGVGGPTDTQYF.

The chain uses TRBV5-1 and TRBJ1-3; 7 nucleotides agree with TRBD1. Trimming removed 4 bases from V and 1 base from J; junction bases left unmatched: 5. The germline V gene has CDR1 SGHRS and CDR2 YFSETQ. This CDR3 has 15 amino acids. The CDR3 reads CASSTGTASGNTIYF. The CDR3 bases are TGCGCCAGCAGCACTGGGACAGCTTCTGGAAACACCATATATTTT.

The chain employs TRBV5-1 and TRBJ2-3, with a possible D match to TRBD1 (5 bases). The CDR3 is 12 amino acids. Trimming shortened V by 4 bases and J by 5 bases, and 8 bases separated the two germline ends. The germline CDR1 and CDR2 sequences are SGHRS and YFSETQ. The CDR3 protein is CASSHQGDTQYF. As DNA, the CDR3 is TGCGCCAGCAGCCACCAGGGAGATACGCAGTATTTT.

This clone was counted a few times. This chain uses TRBV10-3 with TRBJ2-3, with TRBD2 matching over 7 bases. Trimming removed 0 bases from V and 6 bases from J; junction bases left unmatched: 12. Germline V gives CDR1 ENHRY, CDR2 SYGVKD. The CDR3 loop spans 17 amino acids. In DNA, the CDR3 is TGTGCCATCAGTGAGTCGGGGCTAGCGGTTCTGGGTGATACGCAGTATTTT. Protein product: CAISESGLAVLGDTQYF.